Below, 18 T cell receptor beta chains from the same sample are listed, as sequenced in a study of early T cells in non-severe SARS-CoV-2 infection. Via MiXCR, TCRdb re-called the 5' RACE reads, giving one row per CDR3 protein. The sample yields about 66,000 distinct CDR3 sequences, roughly 18% seen once. The sample in question was whole blood, obtained at baseline. These receptors all come from an adult who was a healthcare worker with PCR-confirmed SARS-CoV-2 infection or an uninfected control (not recorded which).

The chain recombines TRBV10-3 with TRBJ1-6; D possibly corresponds to TRBD1 (5 bases). The V gene lost 0 bases and the J gene lost 10 bases, with 13 bases spanning the gap. Germline loops: CDR1 ENHRY, CDR2 SYGVKD. The CDR3 contains 15 residues. The CDR3 nucleotides are TGTGCCATCAGTGAGTCGATTGGGCAGGGCTCACCCCTCCACTTT. Translated: CAISESIGQGSPLHF.

This clonotype was seen a few times. The chain is built from TRBV11-2 and TRBJ2-7; either TRBD1 or TRBD2 may fit D (5 bases each). V lost 4 bases and J lost 5, with 27 bases in between. CDR1 and CDR2 from the germline V gene are SGHAT and FQNNGV. The CDR3 sequence is 18 residues long. The CDR3 loop is CASSSSGAVSSSGHEQYF. DNA of the CDR3: TGTGCCAGCAGCTCCTCCGGGGCTGTCAGTTCCTCGGGCCACGAGCAGTACTTC.

The chain combines TRBV2 with TRBJ1-5, with D possibly TRBD1 on 5 matching bases. This CDR3 region has 14 residues. Germline CDR1 SNHLY, CDR2 FYNNEI. Trimming removed 7 bases at V and 9 bases at J, with 19 bases between. The DNA for the CDR3 is TGTGCCAGCACCCTAACGCGGGGCCCAGGGCCCCAGCATTTT. This gives the protein CASTLTRGPGPQHF.

The sample holds many counts of this clonotype. The V and J genes are TRBV7-9 and TRBJ1-4; D is unclear. Germline CDR1 and CDR2: SEHNR and FQNEAQ (reference sequence). CDR3 length equals 14 residues. V was shortened by 6 bases and J by 4 bases, with 12 bases between the two germline ends. The CDR3 is CASSRPGDNEKLFF. Here the CDR3 DNA reads TGTGCCAGCAGTAGACCGGGAGATAATGAAAAACTGTTTTTT.

In its sample, this clonotype was seen a few times. The chain couples TRBV9 to TRBJ1-2; tentative D call: TRBD1 (5 bases). The CDR3 spans 16 residues. The germline V and J ends were trimmed by 4 bases and 4 bases, with 20 bases remaining between them. CDR1 SGDLS and CDR2 YYNGEE come from the germline V gene. This chain's CDR3 is CASSPTIGTGSYGYTF. CDR3 DNA: TGTGCCAGCAGCCCCACTATTGGGACGGGGAGCTATGGCTACACCTTC.

The sample holds a few counts of this clonotype. The rearrangement uses TRBV29-1 and TRBJ1-4, with a tentative D call TRBD1 (5 bases). CDR3 length: 13 residues. Trimming stripped 4 bases from V and 6 bases from J, with 12 bases between. Germline V gene lookup returns CDR1 SQVTM and CDR2 ANQGSEA. CDR3 coding DNA: TGCAGCGTTGCTGGGGGAGGTGATGAAAAACTGTTTTTT. Translating gives CSVAGGGDEKLFF.

In its sample, this clonotype was seen a few times. This chain links TRBV20-1 with TRBJ1-5; D is unclear. V was trimmed by 3 bases and J by 1 base, leaving 10 bases between them. This CDR3 is 14 amino acids long. Looked up from germline, CDR1 is DFQATT and CDR2 is SNEGSKA (reference sequence). Here the CDR3 reads CSASRGPSNQPQHF. CDR3 sequence (DNA): TGCAGTGCTAGTCGTGGTCCGAGCAATCAGCCCCAGCATTTT.

This clonotype was counted many times. The chain has TRBV12-3 or TRBV12-4 and TRBJ2-1; TRBD2 matches 11 bases. The CDR3 contains 14 residues. The V and J ends lost 6 bases and 7 bases, in that order; junction bases with no gene match: 5. Written as DNA, the CDR3 is TGTGCCAGCAGCGTAGCGGGGGGGATGAATGAGCAGTTCTTC. Protein product: CASSVAGGMNEQFF.

In this sample, this clonotype turned up a few times. J is TRBJ2-7 and V is TRBV10-2; TRBD2 agrees at 16 bases. Germline V gene data show CDR1 as WSHSY and CDR2 as SAAADI. Germline trimming cut 7 bases from V and 4 bases from J; bases unmatched to any gene: 13. The CDR3 consists of 18 residues. Here the CDR3 reads CASTPGLAGGASLYEQYF. CDR3 nucleotide sequence: TGCGCCAGCACGCCGGGACTAGCGGGAGGGGCCTCTCTTTACGAGCAGTACTTC.

This clonotype has a handful of counts. Mismatch with germline at one junction end may stem from a read error. V gene TRBV7-2 combines with J gene TRBJ1-1, with 7 bases aligning to TRBD1. Per the germline V gene, CDR1 is SGHTA and CDR2 is FQGNSA. The CDR3 is made up of 14 amino acids. The CDR3 loop reads CASSPTTGVTEVFF. The DNA of the CDR3 is TGTGCCAGCAGCCCCACCACAGGGGTCACTGAAGTTTTCTTT.

The chain recombines TRBV9 with TRBJ2-3; D is unresolved. CDR3 length equals 15 residues. Germline assignment: CDR1 SGDLS and CDR2 YYNGEE. The V end lost 3 bases, the J end lost 1 base, and 12 bases lay between the germline ends. CDR3 sequence (DNA): TGTGCCAGCAGCGGTAGAAGCGTGGGCACAGATACGCAGTATTTT. Translation: CASSGRSVGTDTQYF.

The V gene is TRBV10-2, the J gene TRBJ1-5, with a weak D call TRBD1 (5 bases). The CDR3 runs 13 residues. Per the germline V gene, CDR1 is WSHSY and CDR2 is SAAADI. Between the trimmed V and J ends, which lost 11 bases and 0 bases, there was a span of 11 bases. The DNA for the CDR3 is TGCGCCGCGGGGCCTTATAGCAATCAGCCCCAGCATTTT. Translated: CAAGPYSNQPQHF.

The chain links TRBV7-9 to TRBJ2-1; 10 nucleotides align to TRBD2. The germline CDR1 and CDR2 sequences are SEHNR and FQNEAQ (reference sequence). Trimming took 4 bases from V and 5 from J; bases not matched to a gene: 8. The CDR3 length is 16 residues. The CDR3 spells CASSSGTSGIHNEQFF. The CDR3 nucleotides read TGTGCCAGCAGCTCGGGTACTAGCGGGATCCACAATGAGCAGTTCTTC.

The chain joins TRBV6-2 or TRBV6-3 to TRBJ1-6; 7 bases match TRBD1. CDR3 size: 14 residues. Losses at the gene ends were 7 bases for V and 7 bases for J; bases not matched to a gene: 7. Germline CDR1 and CDR2: MNHEY and SVGEGT. CDR3 DNA: TGTGCCAGCACCCCCGGGACAGAGAATTCACCCCTCCACTTT. Amino acid sequence: CASTPGTENSPLHF.

This clonotype was picked up a small number of times. This sequence joins TRBV28 and TRBJ1-2; 7 bases align to TRBD1. Germline-derived CDR1 and CDR2 are MDHEN and SYDVKM. The CDR3 is 15 amino acids. V lost 5 bases to trimming and J lost 1 base; unmatched junction nucleotides: 7. The CDR3 is CASSAWGQRNYGYTF. The CDR3 region has the DNA TGTGCCAGCAGTGCCTGGGGACAGCGTAACTATGGCTACACCTTC.

The chain couples TRBV28 to TRBJ1-6; possible D gene TRBD1, 5 bases. CDR3 length: 15 amino acids. Trimming stripped 8 bases from V and 7 bases from J, with 18 bases between. Germline loops: CDR1 MDHEN, CDR2 SYDVKM. CDR3 DNA: TGTGCCAGCCTTCTCGGGGGAGGGGTAAATTCACCCCTCCACTTT. Encoded protein: CASLLGGGVNSPLHF.

The V gene is TRBV6-6, the J gene TRBJ2-5; a weak D match, TRBD2 (5 bases). With 4 bases removed from V and 5 bases from J, the gap between germline ends came to 17 bases. The CDR3 loop spans 15 amino acids. Germline CDR1 reads MNHNY; CDR2 reads SVGAGI (reference sequence). CDR3 sequence reads: CASSSSREGGETQYF. CDR3 bases: TGTGCCAGCAGTTCTTCACGGGAAGGCGGGGAGACCCAGTACTTC.

The chain is built from TRBV6-5 and TRBJ2-3; maybe TRBD1 (5 bases). Germline CDR1 and CDR2: MNHEY and SVGAGI. This CDR3 region has 15 residues. V lost 2 bases and J lost 2, with 11 bases in between. The CDR3 spells CASSYRQTPTDTQYF. The CDR3 DNA reads TGTGCCAGCAGTTACCGACAGACTCCCACAGATACGCAGTATTTT.